Reported below is one TCR beta chain. Data came from immunoSEQ multiplex PCR; TCRdb stores just in-frame clones and leaves some out. The table lists 450,000 to 650,000 clones, more than 75% of them singletons. The sample is drawn from a study of shared T cell receptors in the human thymus. The germline V and J ends were trimmed by 2 bases and 1 base, with 8 bases remaining between them. The CDR3 contains 14 residues. The germline V gene encodes CDR1 MNHEY and CDR2 SVGAGI. The sample also formed part of further work on human thymus T cells. Turning to that study: Resections obtained during corrective heart surgery supplied the thymus tissue.

The V gene is TRBV6-5, the J gene TRBJ1-1; D is perhaps TRBD1 (5 bases). This clonotype was obtained from a boy younger than two with a congenital heart defect. The material sequenced was thymocytes. CDR3 in DNA: TGTGCCAGCAGTTACGCGCAGGGGAACACTGAAGCTTTCTTT. Residues: CASSYAQGNTEAFF.